The clone carrying this T cell receptor (beta chain) has just one count. This sample is drawn from a study of shared T cell receptors in the human thymus. Sequencing used immunoSEQ multiplex PCR; TCRdb keeps in-frame clones, though not all of them. The sample includes 450,000 to 650,000 clones, approximately 80% of them seen just once. Looked up from germline, CDR1 is MNHEY and CDR2 is SVGAGI. The CDR3 contains 15 residues. Deletions cut 4 bases from V and 3 bases from J, with 16 bases between. These sequences were also reported in another study, on human thymus T cells. In that study: Donors were healthy Finnish babies undergoing corrective operations for congenital heart defects. Corrective cardiac surgery supplied the resected thymus tissue. V and J genes seemed to be used with bias in thymic and blood repertoires. Among unrelated individuals, related research reported thymic repertoires that overlapped highly.

Sequenced material: thymocytes. The rearrangement uses TRBV6-5 and TRBJ2-7; weak D call: TRBD1 (6 bases). This clonotype was sampled from a boy under two years old with a congenital heart defect. The CDR3 here is CASSWSGDTYYEQYF. The CDR3 DNA reads TGTGCCAGCAGTTGGTCAGGGGACACCTACTACGAGCAGTACTTC.